A single T cell receptor (beta chain) is shown here with its context. Its antigen is still unknown. The data derive from a study of beta chain features in type 1 diabetes. Trimming took 0 bases from V and 1 from J, leaving 9 bases between them. Germline V gives CDR1 GTSNPN, CDR2 SVGIG (reference sequence). The CDR3 sequence is 15 residues long. The authors took one heparinised blood draw, averaging roughly 120 mL, from each donor. Study findings and constraints: An over-representation of cells with high TCR expression could result from cDNA sequencing. In every one of the four CD4+ subsets, TCRB CDR3s were moderately but significantly shorter in Type 1 diabetes patients. Patients' naive, central memory and Treg TCRB repertoires seemed closer to one another than those of healthy donors. Among type 1 diabetes patients, VDJ junctions had fewer insertions and more deletions.

Every bit of the isolated RNA underwent reverse transcription, so sequencing read expressed TCRB transcripts. Sequenced by immunoSEQ multiplex PCR; TCRdb stores in-frame clones only, minus some. The sample gives 250,000 or so clones, 14% of which show up once; approximately 0.02% is in the top ten. The sample taken for sequencing was naive CD4+ T cells from blood. This chain joins TRBV30 and TRBJ2-2, with D maybe TRBD2 (5 bases). The sequence was obtained from a man aged 25 to 40 with type 1 diabetes. Here the CDR3 DNA reads TGTGCCTGGAGTGTACCCGGGGTGAACACCGGGGAGCTGTTTTTT. Its protein product is CAWSVPGVNTGELFF. The complete variable domain, with remaining parts taken from reference TRBV30 and TRBJ2-2, reads SQTIHQWPATLVQPVGSPLSLECTVEGTSNPNLYWYRQAAGRGLQLLFYSVGIGQISSEVPQNLSASRPQDRQFILSSKKLLLSDSGFYLCAWSVPGVNTGELFFGEGSRLTVL.